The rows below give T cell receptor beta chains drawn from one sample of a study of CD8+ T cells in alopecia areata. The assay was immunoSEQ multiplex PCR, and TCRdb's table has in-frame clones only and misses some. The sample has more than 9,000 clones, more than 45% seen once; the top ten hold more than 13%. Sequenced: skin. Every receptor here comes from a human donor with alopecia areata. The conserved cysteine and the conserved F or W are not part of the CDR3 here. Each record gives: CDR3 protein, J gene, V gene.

CDR3: ASSQANKDYEQY
J: TRBJ2-7
V: TRBV4-1

CDR3: ASSETEREKAF
J: TRBJ1-1
V: TRBV6-5

CDR3: AWSRENQPQH
J: TRBJ1-5
V: TRBV30

CDR3: ASSIEARYQETQY
J: TRBJ2-5
V: TRBV19

CDR3: ASSESVVGTSSYEQY
J: .
V: TRBV2

CDR3: ASTGPNSYEQY
J: TRBJ2-7
V: TRBV27

CDR3: ASRVSGGANNEQF
J: TRBJ2-1
V: TRBV10-2

CDR3: ASSPRLQGSFADTQY
J: TRBJ2-3
V: TRBV18

CDR3: ASRTGQPYEQY
J: TRBJ2-7
V: TRBV28

CDR3: ASSFRTSQETQY
J: TRBJ2-5
V: TRBV7-7

CDR3: ASSLGPPPRETQY
J: TRBJ2-5
V: TRBV7-7

CDR3: ASSPRASQRTYEQY
J: TRBJ2-7
V: TRBV9

CDR3: ASSPRENQPQH
J: TRBJ1-5
V: TRBV18

CDR3: ASSLDVYEQY
J: TRBJ2-7
V: TRBV5-5

CDR3: ASSQEGVRTRGIDEQY
J: TRBJ2-7
V: TRBV4-1

CDR3: ASSFSSVAPEAF
J: TRBJ1-1
V: TRBV11-1

CDR3: ASTQTALAKNIQY
J: .
V: TRBV7-9

CDR3: ASDTGARAF
J: TRBJ1-1
V: TRBV6-6

CDR3: ASRSPWGWESHYGYT
J: TRBJ1-2
V: TRBV7-2

CDR3: ASRGWRDKKQF
J: TRBJ2-1
V: TRBV6-6

CDR3: ANSVGMTGGQTTQY
J: TRBJ2-3
V: TRBV9

CDR3: ASSASGGRWETQY
J: TRBJ2-5
V: TRBV7-6

CDR3: ASSQGLSLAVYEQY
J: .
V: TRBV4-3

CDR3: ATLEGLAGAYISYEQY
J: TRBJ2-7
V: TRBV2

CDR3: ASSRDNYGYT
J: TRBJ1-2
V: TRBV6-6

CDR3: ASSMWFDGNTEAF
J: TRBJ1-1
V: TRBV19

CDR3: ATRDEGASWNSPLH
J: TRBJ1-6
V: TRBV15

CDR3: ASSGTRRLNTDTQY
J: TRBJ2-3
V: TRBV10-2

CDR3: ASSLGAGGPNEQF
J: TRBJ2-1
V: TRBV7-9

CDR3: ASPELAPTYEQY
J: TRBJ2-7
V: TRBV2

CDR3: ASSTRQGYQPQH
J: TRBJ1-5
V: TRBV19

CDR3: ASSSSGTVTYEQY
J: TRBJ2-7
V: TRBV7-3